This TCR beta chain is from a study of regulatory T cells in long-lasting Graves disease. The ends were cut back, 1 base at V and 1 base at J, with 7 bases in the middle. Germline CDR1 reads LGHDT; CDR2 reads YNNKEL (reference sequence). The CDR3 sequence is 14 residues long. Time point specified: persistent/refractory GD, antithyroid drugs over 5 years with positive TRAb. Scientists built the TCR library using RNA that was extracted from PBMCs. All patients originated from an endocrinology department located in Xi'an, China. Building of the TCR beta libraries involved iRepertoire HTBI primers and Arm-PCR of CDR3 regions. TCRdb recomputed calls from the multiplex PCR reads with MiXCR, one row per CDR3 protein. Of some 420,000 distinct CDR3 sequences listed, roughly 22% were seen once; the top ten hold around 14%.

This TCR was sampled from a female donor with Graves disease. The chain uses TRBV3-1 and TRBJ1-1; no firm D call. The input for sequencing was peripheral blood mononuclear cells (PBMCs), taken when the disease was refractory, from a patient treated with antithyroid drugs. The CDR3 sequence: CASSQAVGNTEAFF. The CDR3, as DNA: TGTGCCAGCAGCCAAGCTGTCGGGAACACTGAAGCTTTCTTT.